The clone carrying this T cell receptor (beta chain) was counted a few times. The target antigen is unknown. cDNA carried unique molecular identifiers, and a universal primer site was added by template switching. TCRdb re-called the 5' RACE reads with MiXCR, one entry per CDR3 protein. This table holds hundreds of thousands of distinct CDR3 sequences, approximately 6.8% found once. CDR1 and CDR2 (germline): SGHRS, YFSETQ. After removal of 3 bases from V and 3 bases from J, the junction contained 4 bases not matched to a gene. This CDR3 region has 14 residues. The entry originates in a study of identical twins. Notes on the study in general: Abundant beta clonotypes from cord blood had fewer insertions, unlike memory repertoires, which showed none. Zero-insertion results could be subject to partial confounding by invariant MAIT and iNKT cells. A cross-sectional statistical analysis, not follow-up of the same donors, supported the conclusions.

This same sample was also taken into another study, of yellow fever vaccine responses in identical twins.

This TCR derives from a woman under 30 in good health. The gene calls are TRBV5-1 and TRBJ2-5; 8 bases align to TRBD1. Sequenced input: CD8+ T cells sorted from blood. CDR3 in DNA: TGCGCCAGCAGCTCTGGGACAGGAAAAGAGACCCAGTACTTC. Protein: CASSSGTGKETQYF.